This T cell receptor (beta chain) appears in the sequencing data of a study of blood T cell repertoires in COVID-19. Study at large: T cells, B-cell-depleted T cells, or PBMCs provided the cDNA or gDNA that served as material.

Sequencing was performed with immunoSEQ multiplex PCR; in TCRdb, only in-frame clones are kept and a portion is missing. In the table there are roughly 700,000 clones, approximately 90% of which are singletons. The receptor was isolated from a woman aged 18-29 years with acute or convalescent COVID-19. Sequenced input: peripheral blood.

CDR3 sequence: CASSVAGGQNYEQYF. CDR3 nucleotides: TGTGCCAGCAGCGTAGCCGGGGGACAGAATTACGAGCAGTACTTC. This rearrangement joins TRBV9 to TRBJ2-7; possibly TRBD1 for D (7 bases). Germline-derived CDR1 and CDR2 are SGDLS and YYNGEE. Between the trimmed V and J ends, which lost 0 bases and 4 bases, there was a span of 14 bases. This CDR3 is 15 amino acids long. Full variable domain (outside the CDR3, taken from reference TRBV9 and TRBJ2-7): DSGVTQTPKHLITATGQRVTLRCSPRSGDLSVYWYQQSLDQGLQFLIQYYNGEERAKGNILERFSAQQFPDLHSELNLSSLELGDSALYFCASSVAGGQNYEQYFGPGTRLTVT.